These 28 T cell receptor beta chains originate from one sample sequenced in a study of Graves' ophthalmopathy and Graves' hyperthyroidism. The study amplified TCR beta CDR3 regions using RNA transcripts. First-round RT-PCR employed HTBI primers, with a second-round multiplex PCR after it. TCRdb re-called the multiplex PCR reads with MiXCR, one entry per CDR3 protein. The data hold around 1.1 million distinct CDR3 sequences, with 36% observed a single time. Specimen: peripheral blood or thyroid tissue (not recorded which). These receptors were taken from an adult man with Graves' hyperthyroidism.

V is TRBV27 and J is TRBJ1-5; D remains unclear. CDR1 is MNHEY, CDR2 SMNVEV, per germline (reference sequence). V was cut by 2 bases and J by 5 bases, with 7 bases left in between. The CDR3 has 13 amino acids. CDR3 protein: CASSLVLDQPQHF. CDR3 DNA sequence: TGTGCCAGCAGTTTAGTGCTAGATCAGCCCCAGCATTTT.

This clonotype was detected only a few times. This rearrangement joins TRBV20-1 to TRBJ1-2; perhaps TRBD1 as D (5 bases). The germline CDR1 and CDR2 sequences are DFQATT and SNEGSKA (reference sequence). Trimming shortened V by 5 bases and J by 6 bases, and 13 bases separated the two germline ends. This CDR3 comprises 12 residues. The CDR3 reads CSARDRDHGYTF. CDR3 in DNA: TGCAGTGCTCGTGACCGGGACCATGGCTACACCTTC.

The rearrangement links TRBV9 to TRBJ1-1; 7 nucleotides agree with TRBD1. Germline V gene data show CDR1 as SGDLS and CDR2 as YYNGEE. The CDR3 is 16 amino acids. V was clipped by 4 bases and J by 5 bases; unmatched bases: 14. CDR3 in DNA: TGTGCCAGCAGCCAAGCCCAAGGGGGCTTTGGGACTGAAGCTTTCTTT. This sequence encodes CASSQAQGGFGTEAFF. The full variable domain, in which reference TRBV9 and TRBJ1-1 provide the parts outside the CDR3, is DSGVTQTPKHLITATGQRVTLRCSPRSGDLSVYWYQQSLDQGLQFLIQYYNGEERAKGNILERFSAQQFPDLHSELNLSSLELGDSALYFCASSQAQGGFGTEAFFGQGTRLTVV.

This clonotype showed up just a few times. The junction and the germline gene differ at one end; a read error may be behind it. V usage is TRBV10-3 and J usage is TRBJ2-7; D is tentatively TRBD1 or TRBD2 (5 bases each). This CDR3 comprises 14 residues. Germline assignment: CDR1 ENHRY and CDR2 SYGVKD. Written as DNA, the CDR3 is TGTGTCATCAGTGAAGAGGGCAGGGCCTACGAGCAGTACTTC. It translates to CVISEEGRAYEQYF.

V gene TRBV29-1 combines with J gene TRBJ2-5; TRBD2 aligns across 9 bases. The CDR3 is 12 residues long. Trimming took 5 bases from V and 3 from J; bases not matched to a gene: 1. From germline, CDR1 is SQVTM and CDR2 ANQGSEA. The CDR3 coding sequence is TGCAGCGTTTTAGCGGGAGAAGAGACCCAGTACTTC. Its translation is CSVLAGEETQYF.

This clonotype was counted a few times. The CDR3 protein is CASSSPTGTAFGGELFF. The DNA of the CDR3 is TGTGCCAGCAGCTCCCCAACCGGGACGGCTTTTGGCGGGGAGCTGTTTTTT. The rearrangement links TRBV7-9 to TRBJ2-2; possibly TRBD1 or TRBD2 for D (5 bases each). V dropped 4 bases and J dropped 7 bases, with 22 bases sitting between them. Germline CDR1 SEHNR, CDR2 FQNEAQ (reference sequence). The CDR3 extends over 17 amino acids.

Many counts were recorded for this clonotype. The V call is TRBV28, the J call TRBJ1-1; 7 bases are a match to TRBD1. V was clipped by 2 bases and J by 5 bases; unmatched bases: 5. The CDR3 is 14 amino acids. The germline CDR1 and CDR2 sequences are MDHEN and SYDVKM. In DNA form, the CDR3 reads TGTGCCAGCAGTTTACCGGACAGGATTACTGAAGCTTTCTTT. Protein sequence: CASSLPDRITEAFF.

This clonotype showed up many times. The CDR3 DNA sequence: TGTGCCAGCAGGACTAGCGGGATGAACACCGGGGAGCTGTTTTTT. Translating gives CASRTSGMNTGELFF. The J gene is TRBJ2-2, the V gene TRBV11-2, with 11 bases fitting TRBD2. Germline CDR1 SGHAT, CDR2 FQNNGV. The V and J ends lost 6 bases and 1 base, in that order; junction bases with no gene match: 1. The CDR3 is 15 amino acids.

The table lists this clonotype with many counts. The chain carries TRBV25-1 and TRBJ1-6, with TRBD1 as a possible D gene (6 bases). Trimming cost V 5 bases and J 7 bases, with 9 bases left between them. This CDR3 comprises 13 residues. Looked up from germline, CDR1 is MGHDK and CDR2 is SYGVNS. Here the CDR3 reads CASSPGANSPLHF. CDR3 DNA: TGTGCCAGCAGTCCAGGGGCAAATTCACCCCTCCACTTT.

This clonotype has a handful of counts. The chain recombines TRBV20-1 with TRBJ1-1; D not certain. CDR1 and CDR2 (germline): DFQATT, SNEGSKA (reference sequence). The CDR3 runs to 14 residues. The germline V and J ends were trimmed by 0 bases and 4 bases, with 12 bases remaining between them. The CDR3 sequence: CSARDEGAGTEAFF. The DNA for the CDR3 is TGCAGTGCTAGAGATGAAGGTGCGGGCACTGAAGCTTTCTTT.

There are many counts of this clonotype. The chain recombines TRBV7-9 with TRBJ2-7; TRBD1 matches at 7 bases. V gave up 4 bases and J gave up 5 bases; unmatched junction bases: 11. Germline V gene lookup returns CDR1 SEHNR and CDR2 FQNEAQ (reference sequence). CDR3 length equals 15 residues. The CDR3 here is CASSSRSTGRNEQYF. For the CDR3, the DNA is TGTGCCAGCAGCTCAAGGTCGACAGGGCGGAACGAGCAGTACTTC.

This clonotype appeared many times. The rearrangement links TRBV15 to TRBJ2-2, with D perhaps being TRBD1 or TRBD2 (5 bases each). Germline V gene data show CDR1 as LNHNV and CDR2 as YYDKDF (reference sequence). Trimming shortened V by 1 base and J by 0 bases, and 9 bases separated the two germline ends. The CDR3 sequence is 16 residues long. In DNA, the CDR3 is TGTGCCACCAGCAGAGGACGGGACCCGAACACCGGGGAGCTGTTTTTT. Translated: CATSRGRDPNTGELFF.

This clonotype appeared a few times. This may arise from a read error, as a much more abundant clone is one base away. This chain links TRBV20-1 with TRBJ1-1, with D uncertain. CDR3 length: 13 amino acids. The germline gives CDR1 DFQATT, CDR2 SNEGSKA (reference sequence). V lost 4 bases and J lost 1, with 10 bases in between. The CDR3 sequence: CSAIGPKNTEAFF. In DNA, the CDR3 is TGCAGTGCTATAGGCCCGAAGAACACTGAAGCTTTCTTT.

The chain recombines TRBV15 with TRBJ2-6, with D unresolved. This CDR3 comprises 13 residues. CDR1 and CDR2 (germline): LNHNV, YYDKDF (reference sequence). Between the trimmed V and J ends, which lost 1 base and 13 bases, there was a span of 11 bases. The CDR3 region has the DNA TGTGCCACCAGCAGAGTTGCAGGTAGGGTCCTGACTTTC. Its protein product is CATSRVAGRVLTF.

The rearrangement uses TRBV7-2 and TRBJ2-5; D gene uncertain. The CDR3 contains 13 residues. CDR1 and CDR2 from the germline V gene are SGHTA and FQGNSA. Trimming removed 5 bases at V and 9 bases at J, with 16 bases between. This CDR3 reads CASSHGLGPPQYF. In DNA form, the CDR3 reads TGTGCCAGCAGCCATGGGCTAGGGCCGCCCCAGTACTTC.

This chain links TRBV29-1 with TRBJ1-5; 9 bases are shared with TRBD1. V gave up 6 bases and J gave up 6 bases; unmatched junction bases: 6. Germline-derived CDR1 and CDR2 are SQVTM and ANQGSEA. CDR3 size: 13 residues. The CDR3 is CSVATGGVQPQHF. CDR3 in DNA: TGCAGCGTCGCCACAGGGGGCGTTCAGCCCCAGCATTTT.

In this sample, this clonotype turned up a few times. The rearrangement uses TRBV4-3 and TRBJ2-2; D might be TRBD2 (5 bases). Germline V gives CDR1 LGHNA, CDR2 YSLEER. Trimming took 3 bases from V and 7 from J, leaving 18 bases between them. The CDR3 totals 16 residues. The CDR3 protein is CASSQAPQRDGGELFF. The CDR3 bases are TGCGCCAGCAGCCAGGCCCCCCAGAGGGATGGCGGGGAGCTGTTTTTT.

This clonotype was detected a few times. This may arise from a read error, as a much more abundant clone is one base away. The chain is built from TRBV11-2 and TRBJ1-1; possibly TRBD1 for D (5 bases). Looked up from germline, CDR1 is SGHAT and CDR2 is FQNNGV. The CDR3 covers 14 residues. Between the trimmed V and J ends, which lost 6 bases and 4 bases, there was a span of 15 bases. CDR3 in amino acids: CASSFTGWSTEAFF. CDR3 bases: TGTGCCAGCAGTTTTACAGGTTGGAGCACTGAAGCTTTCTTT.

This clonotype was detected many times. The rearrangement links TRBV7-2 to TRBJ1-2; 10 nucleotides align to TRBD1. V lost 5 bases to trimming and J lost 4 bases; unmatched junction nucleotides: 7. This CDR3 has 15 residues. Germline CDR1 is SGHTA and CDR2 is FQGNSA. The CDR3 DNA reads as TGTGCCAGCAGCAACCGGGACAGGGGTCCCTATGGCTACACCTTC. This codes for CASSNRDRGPYGYTF.

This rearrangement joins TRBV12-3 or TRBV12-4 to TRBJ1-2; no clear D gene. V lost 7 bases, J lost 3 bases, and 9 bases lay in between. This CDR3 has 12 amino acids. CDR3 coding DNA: TGTGCCAGCACGAGGGCAGACTATGGCTACACCTTC. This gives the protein CASTRADYGYTF.

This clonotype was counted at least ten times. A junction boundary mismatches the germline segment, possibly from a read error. CDR3: CASSLGSGANVLTF. The CDR3 DNA reads as TGTGCCAGCAGCTTAGGCTCTGGGGCCAACGTCCTGACTTTC. The chain recombines TRBV5-1 with TRBJ2-6; no reliable D call. CDR3 length equals 14 residues. The V gene's germline CDR1 is SGHRS and CDR2 YFSETQ.

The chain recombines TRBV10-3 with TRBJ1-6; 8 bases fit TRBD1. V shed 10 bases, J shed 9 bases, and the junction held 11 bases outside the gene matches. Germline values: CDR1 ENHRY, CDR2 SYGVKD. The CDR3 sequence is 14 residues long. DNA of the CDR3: TGTGCCACCGGAAAGGACAGGGTCGGTTCACCCCTCCACTTT. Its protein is CATGKDRVGSPLHF.

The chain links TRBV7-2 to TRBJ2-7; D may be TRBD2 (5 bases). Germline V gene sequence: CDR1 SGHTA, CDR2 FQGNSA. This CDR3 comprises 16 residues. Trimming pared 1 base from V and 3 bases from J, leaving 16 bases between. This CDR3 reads CASSLDSGLVIYEQYF. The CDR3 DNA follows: TGTGCCAGCAGCTTAGATTCGGGGTTAGTTATCTACGAGCAGTACTTC.

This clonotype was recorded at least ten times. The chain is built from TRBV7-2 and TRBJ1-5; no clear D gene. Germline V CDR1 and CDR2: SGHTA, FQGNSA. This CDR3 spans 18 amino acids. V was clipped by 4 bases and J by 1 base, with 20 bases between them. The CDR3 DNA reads TGTGCCAGCAGCTCAAACCACGCGGCGGGGTCGAGCAATCAGCCCCAGCATTTT. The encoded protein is CASSSNHAAGSSNQPQHF.

This CDR3 is CAISGPSNQPQHF. The DNA of the CDR3 is TGTGCCATCAGTGGTCCCAGCAATCAGCCCCAGCATTTT. This chain links TRBV10-3 with TRBJ1-5; D unclear. From germline, CDR1 is ENHRY and CDR2 SYGVKD. This CDR3 is built from 13 residues. The germline V and J ends were trimmed by 4 bases and 1 base, with 5 bases remaining between them.

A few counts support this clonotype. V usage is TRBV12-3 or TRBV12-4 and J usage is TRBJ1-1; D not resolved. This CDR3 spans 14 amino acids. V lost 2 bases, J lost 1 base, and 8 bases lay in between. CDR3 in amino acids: CASSLSWENTEAFF. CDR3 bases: TGTGCCAGCAGTTTAAGTTGGGAGAACACTGAAGCTTTCTTT.

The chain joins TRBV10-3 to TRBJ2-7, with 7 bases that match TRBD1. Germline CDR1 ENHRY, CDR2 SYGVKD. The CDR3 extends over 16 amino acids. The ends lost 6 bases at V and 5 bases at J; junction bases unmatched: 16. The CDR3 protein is CAISQTGTSGEHEQYF. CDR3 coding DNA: TGTGCCATCAGCCAGACAGGGACATCCGGCGAGCACGAGCAGTACTTC.

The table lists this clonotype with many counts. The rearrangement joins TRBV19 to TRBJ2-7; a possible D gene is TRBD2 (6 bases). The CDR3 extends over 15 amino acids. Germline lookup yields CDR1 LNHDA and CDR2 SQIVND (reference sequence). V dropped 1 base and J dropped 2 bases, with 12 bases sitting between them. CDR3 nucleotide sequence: TGTGCCAGTAGTATAGCTCTGGGACTGCCCTACGAGCAGTACTTC. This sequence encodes CASSIALGLPYEQYF. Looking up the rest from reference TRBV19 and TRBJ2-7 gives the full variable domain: DGGITQSPKYLFRKEGQNVTLSCEQNLNHDAMYWYRQDPGQGLRLIYYSQIVNDFQKGDIAEGYSVSREKKESFPLTVTSAQKNPTAFYLCASSIALGLPYEQYFGPGTRLTVT.